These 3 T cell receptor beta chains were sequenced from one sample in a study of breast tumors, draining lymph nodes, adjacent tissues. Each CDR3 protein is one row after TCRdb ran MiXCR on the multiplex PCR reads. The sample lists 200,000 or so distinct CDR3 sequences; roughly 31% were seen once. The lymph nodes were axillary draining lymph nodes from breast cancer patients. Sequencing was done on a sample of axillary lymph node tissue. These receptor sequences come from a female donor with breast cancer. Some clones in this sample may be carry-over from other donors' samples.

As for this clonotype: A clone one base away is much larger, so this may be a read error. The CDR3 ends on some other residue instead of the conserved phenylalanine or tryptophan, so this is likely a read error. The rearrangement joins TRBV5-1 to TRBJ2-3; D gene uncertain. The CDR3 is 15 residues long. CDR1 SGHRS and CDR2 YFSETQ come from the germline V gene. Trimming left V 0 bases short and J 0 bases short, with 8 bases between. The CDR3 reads CASSLVARSTDTQYL. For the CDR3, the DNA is TGCGCCAGCAGCTTGGTTGCGCGGAGCACAGATACGCAGTATCTT.

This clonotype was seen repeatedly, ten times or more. This CDR3 is CASSDGTSVRGELFF. The CDR3 DNA reads as TGTGCCAGCAGCGACGGGACTAGCGTTCGGGGGGAGCTGTTTTTT. V and J are TRBV7-2 and TRBJ2-2; 10 nucleotides align to TRBD2. V dropped 5 bases and J dropped 8; count of bases not matched to a gene: 8. This CDR3 contains 15 residues. Germline V gene sequence: CDR1 SGHTA, CDR2 FQGNSA.

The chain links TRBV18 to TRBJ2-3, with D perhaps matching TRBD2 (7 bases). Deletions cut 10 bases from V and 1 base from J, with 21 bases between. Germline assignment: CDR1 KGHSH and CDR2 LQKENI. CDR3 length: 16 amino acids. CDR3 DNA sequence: TGTGCCACCTACGGGGGGCCGGTAGGGGGCACAGATACGCAGTATTTT. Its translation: CATYGGPVGGTDTQYF. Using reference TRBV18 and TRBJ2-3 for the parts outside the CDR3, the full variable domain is NAGVMQNPRHLVRRRGQEARLRCSPMKGHSHVYWYRQLPEEGLKFMVYLQKENIIDESGMPKERFSAEFPKEGPSILRIQQVVRGDSAAYFCATYGGPVGGTDTQYFGPGTRLTVL.